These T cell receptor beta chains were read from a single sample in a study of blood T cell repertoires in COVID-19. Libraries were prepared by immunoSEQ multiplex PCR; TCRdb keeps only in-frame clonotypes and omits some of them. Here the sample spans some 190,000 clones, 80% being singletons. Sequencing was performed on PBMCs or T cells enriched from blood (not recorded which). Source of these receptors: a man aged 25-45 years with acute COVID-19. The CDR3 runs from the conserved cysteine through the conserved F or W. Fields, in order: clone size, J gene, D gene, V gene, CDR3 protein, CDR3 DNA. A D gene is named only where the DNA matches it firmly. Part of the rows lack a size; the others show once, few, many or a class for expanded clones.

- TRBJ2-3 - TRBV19 CASQDFGTQYF TGTGCCAGTCAGGACTTTGGTACGCAGTATTTT
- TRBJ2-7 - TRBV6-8 CASAGKEDSPAYEQYF TGTGCCAGCGCCGGAAAAGAGGACAGCCCTGCCTACGAGCAGTACTTC
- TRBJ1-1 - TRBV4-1 CASSQDRGTEAFF TGCGCCAGCAGCCAAGACAGGGGAACTGAAGCTTTCTTT
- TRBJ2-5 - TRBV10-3 CAISNGLQETQYF TGTGCCATCAGTAACGGTCTACAAGAGACCCAGTACTTC
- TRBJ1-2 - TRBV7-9 CASSLVTGDYTF TGTGCCAGCAGCTTAGTTACCGGGGACTACACCTTC
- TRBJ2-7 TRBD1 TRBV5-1 CASSIVGQGIHEQYF TGCGCCAGCAGCATAGTGGGACAGGGCATCCACGAGCAGTACTTC
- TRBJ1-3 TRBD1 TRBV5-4 CASSQRGQGFLGGNTIYF TGTGCCAGCAGCCAGCGGGGACAGGGTTTTTTGGGCGGAAACACCATATATTTT
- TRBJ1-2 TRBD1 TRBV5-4 CASRPTGGYGYTF TGTGCCAGCAGACCGACAGGGGGCTATGGCTACACCTTC
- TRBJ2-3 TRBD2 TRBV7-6 CASSLGVAGGTDTQYF TGTGCCAGCAGCTTAGGGGTAGCGGGGGGGACAGATACGCAGTATTTT
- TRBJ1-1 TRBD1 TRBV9 CASSVGQGQGLNTEAFF TGTGCCAGCAGCGTAGGTCAGGGACAGGGATTGAACACTGAAGCTTTCTTT
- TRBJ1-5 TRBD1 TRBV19 CASSIQGDSNQPQHF TGTGCCAGTAGTATTCAGGGGGATAGCAATCAGCCCCAGCATTTT
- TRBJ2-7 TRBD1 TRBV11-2 CASSLDGTDEQYF TGTGCCAGCAGCTTAGATGGGACAGACGAGCAGTACTTC
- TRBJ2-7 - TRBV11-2 CASSFLWEAPHEQYF -
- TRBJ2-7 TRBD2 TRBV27 CASSFSGGITYEQYF TGTGCCAGCAGTTTCTCCGGGGGGATTACCTACGAGCAGTACTTC
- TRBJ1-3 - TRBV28 CASSSWGNWEDSGNTIYF TGTGCCAGCAGTTCCTGGGGGAATTGGGAGGACTCTGGAAACACCATATATTTT
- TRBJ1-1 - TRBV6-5 CASGSYRRNTEAFF TGTGCCAGCGGTAGTTACAGAAGGAACACTGAAGCTTTCTTT
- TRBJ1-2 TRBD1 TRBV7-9 CASSSLTGLNGYTF TGTGCCAGCAGCTCCCTGACAGGGTTGAATGGCTACACCTTC
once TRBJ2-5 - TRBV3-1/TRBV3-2 CASISQGRQETQYF TGTGCCAGCATATCACAGGGTCGGCAAGAGACCCAGTACTTC
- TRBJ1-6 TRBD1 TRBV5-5 CASSWGQGNSPLHF TGTGCCAGCAGCTGGGGACAGGGGAATTCACCCCTCCACTTT
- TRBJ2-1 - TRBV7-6 CASSLVGGGNEQFF TGTGCCAGCAGCTTAGTAGGTGGAGGCAATGAGCAGTTCTTC
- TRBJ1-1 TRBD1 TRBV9 CASSGGTGGEGTEAFF TGTGCCAGCAGCGGTGGGACAGGGGGCGAAGGCACTGAAGCTTTCTTT
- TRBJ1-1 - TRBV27 CASSLLGQGTEAFF TGTGCCAGCAGTTTATTAGGACAAGGCACTGAAGCTTTCTTT
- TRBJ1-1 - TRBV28 CASSPPTSNTEAFF TGTGCCAGCAGCCCTCCGACATCGAACACTGAAGCTTTCTTT
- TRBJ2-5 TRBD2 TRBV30 CAWSAGTSGVGTQYF TGTGCCTGGAGCGCTGGGACTAGCGGGGTTGGGACCCAGTACTTC
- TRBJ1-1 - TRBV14 CASSQKSSRLAAFF TGTGCCAGCAGCCAAAAGTCCAGCAGGCTAGCAGCTTTCTTT
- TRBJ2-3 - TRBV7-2 CASSLYSSSSTDTQYF TGTGCCAGCAGCTTATATAGTTCATCTAGCACAGATACGCAGTATTTT
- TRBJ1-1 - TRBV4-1 CASSQEGGVVEAFF TGCGCCAGCAGCCAAGAGGGGGGAGTAGTTGAAGCTTTCTTT
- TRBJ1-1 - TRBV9 CASSVSTGRDTEAFF TGTGCCAGCAGCGTTTCAACAGGGCGAGACACTGAAGCTTTCTTT
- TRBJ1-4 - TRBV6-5 CASSYSTVNEKLFF TGTGCCAGCAGTTACTCAACAGTCAATGAAAAACTGTTTTTT
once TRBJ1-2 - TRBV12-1 CASSWGTGDGYTF TGTGCCAGCAGCTGGGGGACAGGGGATGGCTACACCTTC
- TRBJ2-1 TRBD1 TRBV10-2 CASSVSRTGKYNEQFF TGCGCCAGCAGTGTATCGCGGACAGGGAAATACAATGAGCAGTTCTTC
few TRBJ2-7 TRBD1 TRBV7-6 CASSPTGGQIYEQYF TGTGCCAGCAGCCCGACAGGGGGACAGATCTACGAGCAGTACTTC
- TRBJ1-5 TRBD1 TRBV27 CASGQGHQPQHF TGTGCCAGCGGACAGGGTCATCAGCCCCAGCATTTT
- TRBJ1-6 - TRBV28 CASSRSLGLNYNSPLHF TGTGCCAGCAGTCGGAGCTTGGGACTGAACTATAATTCACCCCTCCACTTT
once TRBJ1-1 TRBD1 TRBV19 CASRAGRGPGDTEAFF TGTGCCTCTCGGGCAGGAAGGGGGCCGGGGGACACTGAAGCTTTCTTT
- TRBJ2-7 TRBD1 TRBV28 CASKTGIEQYF TGTGCCAGCAAGACAGGGATCGAGCAGTACTTC
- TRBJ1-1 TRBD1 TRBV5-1 CASSSGQTNTEAFF TGCGCCAGCAGCTCGGGACAGACGAACACTGAAGCTTTCTTT
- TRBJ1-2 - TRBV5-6 CASSAGNYGYTF TGTGCCAGCAGCGCGGGCAACTATGGCTACACCTTC
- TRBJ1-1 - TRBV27 CASSFQGAGTEAFF TGTGCCAGCAGTTTTCAAGGGGCCGGCACTGAAGCTTTCTTT
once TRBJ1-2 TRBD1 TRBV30 CAWFPGQGNGYTF TGTGCCTGGTTTCCGGGACAGGGTAATGGCTACACCTTC
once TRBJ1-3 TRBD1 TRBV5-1 CASSRTGGGNTIYF TGCGCCAGCAGCCGGACAGGGGGTGGAAACACCATATATTTT
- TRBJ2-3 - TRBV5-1 CASSGRGGGLDTQYF TGCGCCAGCAGCGGAAGGGGGGGTGGTTTAGATACGCAGTATTTT
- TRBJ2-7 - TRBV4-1 CASSRDTQGPYEQYF TGCGCCAGCAGCCGGGATACACAGGGACCCTACGAGCAGTACTTC
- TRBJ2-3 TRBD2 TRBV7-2 CASSLLAGGPDTQYF TGTGCCAGCAGCTTATTAGCGGGGGGGCCAGATACGCAGTATTTT
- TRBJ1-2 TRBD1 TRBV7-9 CASTPGQGNYGYTF TGTGCCAGCACCCCCGGACAGGGGAACTATGGCTACACCTTC
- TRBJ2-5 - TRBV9 CASSVSPESRQRETQYF TGTGCCAGCAGCGTAAGCCCCGAAAGTAGGCAGAGGGAGACCCAGTACTTC
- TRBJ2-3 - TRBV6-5 CASSYSRAGKTDTQYF TGTGCCAGCAGTTACTCCCGGGCAGGGAAAACAGATACGCAGTATTTT
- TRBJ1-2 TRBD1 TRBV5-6 CASSLQGPRAGYTF TGTGCCAGCAGTTTACAGGGGCCCCGCGCTGGCTACACCTTC
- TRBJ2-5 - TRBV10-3 CAISAHRGGETQYF TGTGCCATCAGTGCCCACAGGGGAGGTGAGACCCAGTACTTC